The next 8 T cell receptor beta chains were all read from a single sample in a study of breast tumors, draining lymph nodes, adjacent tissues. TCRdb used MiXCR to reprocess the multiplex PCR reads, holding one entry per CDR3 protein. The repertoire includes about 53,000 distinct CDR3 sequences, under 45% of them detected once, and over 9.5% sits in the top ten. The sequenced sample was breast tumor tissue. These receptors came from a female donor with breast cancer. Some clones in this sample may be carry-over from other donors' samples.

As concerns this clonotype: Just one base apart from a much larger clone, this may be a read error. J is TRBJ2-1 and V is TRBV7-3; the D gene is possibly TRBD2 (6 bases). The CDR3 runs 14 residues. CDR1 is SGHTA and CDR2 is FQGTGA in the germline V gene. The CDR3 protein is CASSLGLPPQEQLF. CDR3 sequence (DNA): TGTGCCAGCAGCTTGGGACTCCCCCCACAGGAGCAGCTCTTC.

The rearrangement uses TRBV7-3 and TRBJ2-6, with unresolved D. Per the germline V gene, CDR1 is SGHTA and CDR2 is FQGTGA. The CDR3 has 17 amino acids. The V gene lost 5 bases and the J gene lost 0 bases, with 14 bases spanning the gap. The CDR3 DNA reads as TGTGCCAGCAGCCGAAGGTTAAATCTCTCTGGGGCCAACGTCCTGACTTTC. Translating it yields CASSRRLNLSGANVLTF.

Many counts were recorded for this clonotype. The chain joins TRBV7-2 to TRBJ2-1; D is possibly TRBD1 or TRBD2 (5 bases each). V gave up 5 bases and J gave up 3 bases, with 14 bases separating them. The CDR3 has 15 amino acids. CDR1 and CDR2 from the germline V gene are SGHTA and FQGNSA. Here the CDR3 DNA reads TGTGCCAGCAGCCTGGGGGACGCCCGCTACAATGAGCAGTTCTTC. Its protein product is CASSLGDARYNEQFF.

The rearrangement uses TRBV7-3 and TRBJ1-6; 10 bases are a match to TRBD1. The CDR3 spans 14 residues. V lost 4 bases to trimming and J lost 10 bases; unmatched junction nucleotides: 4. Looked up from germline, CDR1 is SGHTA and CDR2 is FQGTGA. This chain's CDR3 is CASSSGTGASPLHF. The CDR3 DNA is TGTGCCAGCAGCTCGGGGACAGGGGCCTCACCCCTCCACTTT.

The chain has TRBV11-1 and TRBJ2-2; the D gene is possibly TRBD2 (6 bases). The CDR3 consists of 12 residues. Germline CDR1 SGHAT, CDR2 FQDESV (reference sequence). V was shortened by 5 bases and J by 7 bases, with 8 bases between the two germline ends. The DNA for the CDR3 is TGTGCCAGCAGCGCGACTAGCGGGGAGCTGTTTTTT. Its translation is CASSATSGELFF.

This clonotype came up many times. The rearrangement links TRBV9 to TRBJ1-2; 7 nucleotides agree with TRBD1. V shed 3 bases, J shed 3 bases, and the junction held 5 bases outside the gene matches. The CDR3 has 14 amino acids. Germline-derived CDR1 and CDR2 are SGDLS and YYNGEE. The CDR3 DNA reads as TGTGCCAGCAGCGCCGGACAGGCTCACTATGGCTACACCTTC. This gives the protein CASSAGQAHYGYTF.

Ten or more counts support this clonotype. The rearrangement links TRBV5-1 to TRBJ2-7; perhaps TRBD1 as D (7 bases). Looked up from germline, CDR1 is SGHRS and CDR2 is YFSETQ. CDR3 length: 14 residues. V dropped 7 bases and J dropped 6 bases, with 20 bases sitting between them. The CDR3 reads CASSGAGGYVEQYF. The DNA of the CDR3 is TGCGCCAGCTCCGGGGCAGGGGGGTACGTCGAGCAGTACTTC.

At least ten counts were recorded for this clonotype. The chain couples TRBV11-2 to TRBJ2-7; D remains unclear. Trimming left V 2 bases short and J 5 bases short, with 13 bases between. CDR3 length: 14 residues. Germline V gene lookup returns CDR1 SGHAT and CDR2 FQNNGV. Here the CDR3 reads CASSLSGFPDEQYF. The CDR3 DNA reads TGTGCCAGCAGCTTATCCGGGTTTCCTGACGAGCAGTACTTC.